The 30 T cell receptor beta chains below come from one sample, sequenced in a study of cytomegalovirus exposure and HLA in healthy donors (TCRdb year 2017). The receptor library was made with the immunoSEQ multiplex PCR assay. For the multiplex PCR, a mixture combining 60 forward primers for TCR Vbeta segments and 13 reverse primers for TCR Jbeta segments was used. TCRdb took over this immuneACCESS table, retaining in-frame rearrangements with V and J assigned. Such tables are incomplete; in checked studies, under half of the missing clones stem from an unresolved V gene, and the remainder is unexplained. Present in this sample are some 99,000 clones, around 81% of which were seen just once. The ten largest clones add up to 2.2% of the sample. Sequencing used PBMCs. The receptors come from a woman between 25 and 40 years old in good health and CMV-seronegative.

The V call is TRBV19, the J call TRBJ1-1; TRBD1 matches at 9 bases. The CDR3 is 15 residues long. Germline-derived CDR1 and CDR2 are LNHDA and SQIVND (reference sequence). The J segment lost 4 bases and the V segment lost 4 bases, leaving 7 bases of the junction unmatched. The CDR3 spells CASSRTGDWSTEAFF. Written as DNA, the CDR3 is TGTGCCAGTAGTAGGACAGGGGATTGGAGCACTGAAGCTTTCTTT.

This clone was found once. This chain joins TRBV7-7 and TRBJ2-3, with 9 bases identical to TRBD1. Germline CDR1 and CDR2: SSHAT and FNYEAQ (reference sequence). V lost 5 bases and J lost 0; bases outside the gene matches: 3. The CDR3 loop spans 15 amino acids. The CDR3 coding sequence is TGTGCCAGCAGCATCGGGACAGGGAGCACAGATACGCAGTATTTT. Amino acid sequence: CASSIGTGSTDTQYF.

The chain combines TRBV10-3 with TRBJ1-5; D is uncertain. The CDR3 length is 13 residues. Trimming took 3 bases from V and 0 from J, leaving 3 bases between them. CDR1 and CDR2 from the germline V gene are ENHRY and SYGVKD. CDR3 bases: TGTGCCATCAGTGATAATAGCAATCAGCCCCAGCATTTT. It codes for CAISDNSNQPQHF.

The gene calls are TRBV21-1 and TRBJ1-2; the DNA was not compared with TRBD1, the D call given in the table. TRBV21-1 is annotated as a pseudogene. This CDR3 comprises 18 residues. CDR3 in amino acids: CASSNGRPETDSNYGYTF. The CDR3 DNA sequence: TGTGCCAGCAGCAATGGCCGGCCGGAGACAGACTCTAACTATGGCTACACCTTC.

This clone appeared once. This chain connects TRBV6-6 to TRBJ2-5, with 11 bases identical to TRBD2. The V gene end was trimmed by 5 bases and the J gene end by 4 bases; junction bases not matched to a gene: 6. The germline gives CDR1 MNHNY, CDR2 SVGAGI (reference sequence). This CDR3 is built from 15 residues. The CDR3 DNA sequence: TGTGCCAGCAGTCGATTAGCGGGAGGGCCAGAGACCCAGTACTTC. Translated, it gives CASSRLAGGPETQYF.

The gene calls are TRBV7-9 and TRBJ2-7, with D tentatively TRBD2 (5 bases). V was pared by 3 bases and J by 1 base, with 10 bases between. CDR1 and CDR2 (germline): SEHNR, FQNEAQ (reference sequence). The CDR3 consists of 14 residues. CDR3 nucleotides: TGTGCCAGCAGCTTTTCTCAGCGGTCCTACGAGCAGTACTTC. Its translation: CASSFSQRSYEQYF.

This clone was seen more than once but under ten times. The chain carries TRBV21-1 and TRBJ2-2; TRBD2 is the table's D call and was not checked against the DNA. TRBV21-1 is deemed a pseudogene. This CDR3 contains 14 residues. CDR3 protein: CASMAGGNTGELFF. CDR3 bases: TGTGCCAGCATGGCGGGGGGGAACACCGGGGAGCTGTTTTTT.

V gene TRBV27 combines with J gene TRBJ2-1; TRBD2 matches at 7 bases. Trimming cost V 5 bases and J 3 bases; bases outside gene matches: 7. Germline-derived CDR1 and CDR2 are MNHEY and SMNVEV (reference sequence). This CDR3 is 15 amino acids long. This CDR3 is CASSPPSGIYNEQFF. The DNA of the CDR3 is TGTGCCAGCAGTCCACCCAGCGGGATCTACAATGAGCAGTTCTTC.

The chain joins TRBV19 to TRBJ1-2, with 7 positions matching TRBD1. After removal of 5 bases from V and 7 bases from J, the junction contained 16 bases not matched to a gene. Germline V lookup: CDR1 LNHDA, CDR2 SQIVND (reference sequence). This CDR3 comprises 16 residues. CDR3 in DNA: TGTGCCAGTAGTCCATCGGCACAGGGGACTCGCGGTGGCTACACCTTC. This gives the protein CASSPSAQGTRGGYTF.

The genes are TRBV28 and TRBJ1-1; 8 nucleotides align to TRBD1. This CDR3 is built from 14 residues. CDR1 is MDHEN and CDR2 is SYDVKM in the germline V gene. The J segment lost 5 bases and the V segment lost 6 bases, leaving 8 bases of the junction unmatched. The DNA for the CDR3 is TGTGCCAGCAGACCACAGGGGGGATATACTGAAGCTTTCTTT. Amino acid sequence: CASRPQGGYTEAFF.

The V and J genes are TRBV9 and TRBJ2-1, with 7 bases lining up with TRBD2. Germline-derived CDR1 and CDR2 are SGDLS and YYNGEE. The CDR3 has 15 amino acids. With 5 bases clipped from V and 0 bases from J, the junction kept 5 bases outside the gene matches. The CDR3 bases are TGTGCCAGCAGATTTCTAGCGGACTCCTACAATGAGCAGTTCTTC. As protein: CASRFLADSYNEQFF. The variable domain in full, with the rest retrieved from reference TRBV9 and TRBJ2-1, is DSGVTQTPKHLITATGQRVTLRCSPRSGDLSVYWYQQSLDQGLQFLIQYYNGEERAKGNILERFSAQQFPDLHSELNLSSLELGDSALYFCASRFLADSYNEQFFGPGTRLTVL.

The rearrangement links TRBV13 to TRBJ2-3; TRBD2 might be the D (5 bases). From germline, CDR1 is PRHDT and CDR2 FYEKMQ (reference sequence). Trimming removed 1 base at V and 0 bases at J, with 8 bases between. CDR3 length equals 15 residues. The CDR3 loop is CASSLETGSTDTQYF. CDR3 coding DNA: TGTGCCAGCAGCTTAGAGACGGGAAGCACAGATACGCAGTATTTT.

This chain connects TRBV6-6 to TRBJ2-7, with a tentative D call TRBD1 (6 bases). The germline V and J ends were trimmed by 6 bases and 0 bases, with 12 bases remaining between them. The CDR3 consists of 14 residues. The germline CDR1 and CDR2 sequences are MNHNY and SVGAGI (reference sequence). The CDR3 region has the DNA TGTGCCAGCAGGAGCACAGGGACCTCCTACGAGCAGTACTTC. It encodes CASRSTGTSYEQYF.

V is TRBV9 and J is TRBJ2-7, with D possibly matching TRBD1 (7 bases). Germline V gene lookup returns CDR1 SGDLS and CDR2 YYNGEE. This CDR3 contains 15 residues. The ends were cut back, 4 bases at V and 7 bases at J, with 21 bases in the middle. CDR3 sequence reads: CASSLNRGGMGEQYF. The DNA for the CDR3 is TGTGCCAGCAGCCTAAACAGGGGAGGCATGGGGGAGCAGTACTTC.

The V and J genes are TRBV7-8 and TRBJ2-1; 14 nucleotides match TRBD2. CDR3 length: 19 amino acids. Germline V gene lookup returns CDR1 SGHVS and CDR2 FQNEAQ. Germline trimming cut 4 bases from V and 8 bases from J; bases unmatched to any gene: 16. Here the CDR3 reads CASSSGGGLAGASLDEQFF. CDR3 DNA sequence: TGTGCCAGCAGCTCTGGCGGGGGACTAGCGGGAGCCAGTTTAGATGAGCAGTTCTTC.

In this sample, this clone turned up a few times. The chain carries TRBV11-2 and TRBJ2-5; 11 nucleotides line up with TRBD1. This CDR3 has 15 amino acids. Germline CDR1 SGHAT, CDR2 FQNNGV. Unmatched junction bases numbered 9, after V lost 7 bases and J lost 5 bases. The DNA of the CDR3 is TGTGCCAGCAACCTCGGACAGGGGGCTTGGGAGACCCAGTACTTC. Translation gives CASNLGQGAWETQYF.

The V gene is TRBV28, the J gene TRBJ1-5, with no clear D. This CDR3 region has 14 residues. In germline, CDR1 is MDHEN, CDR2 SYDVKM. V lost 6 bases and J lost 11, with 20 bases in between. The CDR3 loop is CASSKGGLQYAQHF. As DNA, the CDR3 is TGTGCCAGCAGCAAAGGCGGCCTCCAATACGCCCAGCATTTT.

This chain joins TRBV19 and TRBJ1-5, with D unresolved. The germline V and J ends were trimmed by 6 bases and 0 bases, with 12 bases remaining between them. This CDR3 is built from 15 residues. Germline CDR1 reads LNHDA; CDR2 reads SQIVND (reference sequence). CDR3 region: CASSEEYYSNQPQHF. Written as DNA, the CDR3 is TGTGCCAGTAGCGAGGAGTATTATAGCAATCAGCCCCAGCATTTT. Using reference TRBV19 and TRBJ1-5 for the parts outside the CDR3, the full variable domain is DGGITQSPKYLFRKEGQNVTLSCEQNLNHDAMYWYRQDPGQGLRLIYYSQIVNDFQKGDIAEGYSVSREKKESFPLTVTSAQKNPTAFYLCASSEEYYSNQPQHFGDGTRLSIL.

V is TRBV7-6 and J is TRBJ2-1; a possible D gene is TRBD2 (5 bases). This CDR3 is built from 12 residues. V was trimmed by 1 base and J by 13 bases, leaving 11 bases between them. Germline V gene lookup returns CDR1 SGHVS and CDR2 FNYEAQ. The CDR3 DNA is TGTGCCAGCAGCTTAGTGGACTCACCCCAGTTCTTC. Amino acid sequence: CASSLVDSPQFF.

The chain uses TRBV6-4 and TRBJ2-2; 12 positions agree with TRBD2. Unmatched junction bases numbered 4, after V lost 4 bases and J lost 7 bases. Germline V gives CDR1 MRHNA, CDR2 SNTAGT. This CDR3 has 15 residues. Here the CDR3 DNA reads TGTGCCAGCAGTGGGACTAGCGGGAAGTTCGGGGAGCTGTTTTTT. It is translated as CASSGTSGKFGELFF.

Concerning this clone: The germline gene is not matched at one end of the junction; a read error may be the cause. V gene TRBV27 combines with J gene TRBJ2-5; 10 bases fit TRBD1. The length of the CDR3 is 15 residues. CDR1 is MNHEY and CDR2 is SMNVEV in the germline V gene (reference sequence). CDR3 DNA: TGTGCCAGCACTATGACAGGGGGCCGACAAGAGGCCCAGTACTTC. Its translation: CASTMTGGRQEAQYF.

The chain uses TRBV5-1 and TRBJ2-5; TRBD1 aligns across 8 bases. The J call may be in error: the DNA end matches TRBJ2-7 better. The CDR3 spans 14 residues. Germline CDR1 SGHRS, CDR2 YFSETQ. DNA of the CDR3: TGCGCCAGTGGGCGAGGGACAGGCACCTACGAGCAGTACTTC. Protein: CASGRGTGTYEQYF.

The chain couples TRBV9 to TRBJ1-4; a possible D gene is TRBD1 (6 bases). There are 15 residues in the CDR3. Trimming cost V 4 bases and J 4 bases, with 14 bases left between them. Looked up from germline, CDR1 is SGDLS and CDR2 is YYNGEE. Written as DNA, the CDR3 is TGTGCCAGCAGCCCAGCAGGGGCAGGTAATGAAAAACTGTTTTTT. Amino acids: CASSPAGAGNEKLFF.

The rearrangement joins TRBV5-4 to TRBJ1-2; a possible D gene is TRBD1 (5 bases). The CDR3 covers 17 residues. V was pared by 4 bases and J by 7 bases, with 26 bases between. Germline loops: CDR1 SGHNT, CDR2 YYREEE (reference sequence). The CDR3 here is CASSPYRSAGDSIGYTF. The CDR3 DNA reads TGTGCCAGCAGCCCTTACAGGTCGGCAGGCGATTCCATTGGCTACACCTTC.

The genes are TRBV27 and TRBJ2-5; D is undetermined. Trimming took 6 bases from V and 4 from J, leaving 12 bases between them. CDR1 and CDR2 (germline): MNHEY, SMNVEV (reference sequence). The CDR3 length is 13 residues. The CDR3 spells CASRGWQRETQYF. CDR3 in DNA: TGTGCCAGCAGAGGATGGCAGCGAGAGACCCAGTACTTC.

The J gene is TRBJ2-3, the V gene TRBV10-2, with D maybe TRBD2 (5 bases). Germline CDR1 WSHSY, CDR2 SAAADI. The CDR3 contains 13 residues. The CDR3 region is CTTAEVNGVTQYF. DNA of the CDR3: TGCACCACCGCGGAGGTCAATGGAGTTACGCAGTATTTT.

This clone has only a few counts. The chain combines TRBV7-9 with TRBJ2-7; 12 bases match TRBD2. This CDR3 contains 14 residues. Trimming took 5 bases from V and 4 from J; bases not matched to a gene: 3. Germline V CDR1 and CDR2: SEHNR, FQNEAQ (reference sequence). The chain's CDR3 is CASSRLAGVYEQYF. The DNA of the CDR3 is TGTGCCAGCAGCCGACTAGCGGGAGTGTACGAGCAGTACTTC.

The J gene is TRBJ2-5, the V gene TRBV27; 14 nucleotides agree with TRBD2. The J call may be wrong; the DNA end is better matched by TRBJ2-7. Per germline, CDR1 MNHEY and CDR2 SMNVEV (reference sequence). This CDR3 has 16 amino acids. CDR3 region: CASSFQGTSGSYEQYF. DNA of the CDR3: TGTGCCAGCAGTTTCCAGGGGACTAGCGGGAGCTACGAGCAGTACTTC.

V gene TRBV7-2 combines with J gene TRBJ2-7; D is possibly TRBD2 (6 bases). The CDR3 loop spans 15 amino acids. CDR1 is SGHTA and CDR2 is FQGNSA in the germline V gene. The V end lost 2 bases, the J end lost 2 bases, and 13 bases lay between the germline ends. The CDR3 here is CASSLTLGGTYEQYF. The CDR3 DNA reads as TGTGCCAGCAGCTTAACGCTCGGGGGAACCTACGAGCAGTACTTC.

This rearrangement joins TRBV7-3 to TRBJ2-7; D gene ambiguous. This CDR3 comprises 12 residues. Germline-derived CDR1 and CDR2 are SGHTA and FQGTGA. Trimming removed 4 bases at V and 4 bases at J, with 8 bases between. The CDR3 DNA reads TGTGCCAGCAGCTCTAGAGCTTACGAGCAGTACTTC. Its protein product is CASSSRAYEQYF.